Presented here are 26 T cell receptor beta chains from one specimen sequenced in a study of cytomegalovirus exposure and HLA in healthy donors. The PCR made use of 60 Vbeta and 13 Jbeta primers. This table comes from immunoSEQ multiplex PCR, and its TCRdb copy is limited to in-frame clones, with some not included. The sample gives about 130,000 clones, over 70% of which show up once; over 2% is in the top ten. The sequenced sample consisted of PBMCs. These receptors all stem from a young man in good health and CMV-seronegative.

This chain uses TRBV10-2 with TRBJ2-3; tentatively, D is TRBD2 (8 bases). The germline CDR1 and CDR2 sequences are WSHSY and SAAADI. The CDR3 is made up of 16 amino acids. V shed 7 bases and J shed 4 bases, with 21 bases lying between them. This CDR3 is CASTSSGTRGPDTQYF. The DNA for the CDR3 is TGCGCCAGCACTTCCTCCGGGACTAGGGGGCCAGATACGCAGTATTTT.

The chain joins TRBV29-1 to TRBJ2-7, with a possible D match to TRBD1 (6 bases). V was cut by 4 bases and J by 5 bases, with 12 bases left in between. CDR3 length: 12 amino acids. Looked up from germline, CDR1 is SQVTM and CDR2 is ANQGSEA. The CDR3 region is CSVAIQGNEQYF. CDR3 bases: TGCAGCGTTGCTATACAGGGCAACGAGCAGTACTTC.

This rearrangement joins TRBV11-3 to TRBJ2-1; possibly TRBD2 for D (7 bases). From germline, CDR1 is SGHNT and CDR2 YENEEA. V shed 4 bases and J shed 0 bases, with 16 bases lying between them. The CDR3 runs to 17 residues. CDR3 in DNA: TGTGCCAGCAGCTCTACGAGGGGGGGAGGCTCCTACAATGAGCAGTTCTTC. Its translation: CASSSTRGGGSYNEQFF.

This clone was detected only a few times. The V and J genes are TRBV4-2 and TRBJ2-3; D not certain. The CDR3 contains 15 residues. The V end lost 0 bases, the J end lost 5 bases, and 12 bases lay between the germline ends. The germline V gene encodes CDR1 LGHNA and CDR2 YNFKEQ. CDR3: CASSQDSSARDTQYF. The CDR3 nucleotides are TGTGCCAGCAGCCAAGATTCAAGTGCGCGAGATACGCAGTATTTT.

This clone was detected once. At one end, the junction sequence differs from germline, possibly due to a read error. The gene calls are TRBV7-7 and TRBJ2-1; D is undetermined. The CDR3 is 13 residues long. CDR1 SSHAT and CDR2 FNYEAQ come from the germline V gene (reference sequence). The CDR3 loop is CASSLGIYNEQFF. The CDR3 region has the DNA TGTGCTAGCAGCTTAGGTATTTACAATGAGCAGTTCTTC. The full variable domain, in which reference TRBV7-7 and TRBJ2-1 provide the parts outside the CDR3, is GAGVSQSPRYKVTKRGQDVTLRCDPISSHATLYWYQQALGQGPEFLTYFNYEAQPDKSGLPSDRFSAERPEGSISTLTIQRTEQRDSAMYRCASSLGIYNEQFFGPGTRLTVL.

The chain uses TRBV5-1 and TRBJ2-3, with D hard to call. The V end lost 0 bases, the J end lost 0 bases, and 8 bases lay between the germline ends. Per germline, CDR1 SGHRS and CDR2 YFSETQ. CDR3 length equals 15 residues. This chain's CDR3 is CASSLAAVSTDTQYF. Written as DNA, the CDR3 is TGCGCCAGCAGCTTGGCCGCGGTGAGCACAGATACGCAGTATTTT.

V gene TRBV28 combines with J gene TRBJ2-7; a possible D gene is TRBD2 (6 bases). The germline V and J ends were trimmed by 3 bases and 2 bases, with 8 bases remaining between them. The CDR3 has 13 residues. Germline CDR1 MDHEN, CDR2 SYDVKM. The CDR3 here is CASSLGGTYEQYF. The CDR3 coding sequence is TGTGCCAGCAGTTTGGGCGGGACCTACGAGCAGTACTTC.

CDR3 in amino acids: CSVHRGETQYF. The DNA for the CDR3 is TGCAGCGTTCACAGGGGAGAGACCCAGTACTTC. This chain uses TRBV29-1 with TRBJ2-5; 7 bases fit TRBD1. This CDR3 is built from 11 residues. Germline values: CDR1 SQVTM, CDR2 ANQGSEA. Trimming at V came to 5 bases and at J to 4 bases, leaving 1 base not matched to a gene.

This clone was detected a few times. This chain connects TRBV2 to TRBJ1-1; no clear D gene. CDR1 and CDR2 (germline): SNHLY, FYNNEI. This CDR3 is built from 15 residues. V was pared by 6 bases and J by 0 bases, with 14 bases between. The CDR3, as DNA: TGTGCCAGCAGAAGAGGCAGCCTTCTGAACACTGAAGCTTTCTTT. It is translated as CASRRGSLLNTEAFF.

The rearrangement joins TRBV7-2 to TRBJ1-5; 7 bases are shared with TRBD1. This CDR3 is built from 15 residues. In germline, CDR1 is SGHTA, CDR2 FQGNSA. J gave up 4 bases and V 6 bases, and 9 bases lay outside the gene matches. CDR3 in amino acids: CASSEQGPGNQPQHF. For the CDR3, the DNA is TGTGCCAGCAGTGAACAGGGGCCGGGGAATCAGCCCCAGCATTTT.

The V and J genes are TRBV15 and TRBJ1-3, with TRBD1 matching over 7 bases. The ends lost 3 bases at V and 7 bases at J; junction bases unmatched: 6. Germline CDR1 LNHNV, CDR2 YYDKDF (reference sequence). The CDR3 sequence is 14 residues long. The CDR3, as DNA: TGTGCCACCAGCAGGGCCGAGGGGGCGAACACCATATATTTT. This gives the protein CATSRAEGANTIYF.

The V gene is TRBV5-4, the J gene TRBJ1-2; 10 nucleotides line up with TRBD1. Germline CDR1 SGHNT, CDR2 YYREEE (reference sequence). J gave up 3 bases and V 2 bases, and 4 bases lay outside the gene matches. This CDR3 contains 15 residues. CDR3 sequence (DNA): TGTGCCAGCAGCTTCCGTGGACAGGGGGACTATGGCTACACCTTC. Its translation is CASSFRGQGDYGYTF.

A single count supports this clone. The chain joins TRBV2 to TRBJ2-1, with 10 bases matching TRBD2. After removal of 4 bases from V and 6 bases from J, the junction contained 6 bases not matched to a gene. CDR3 length: 15 amino acids. Germline loops: CDR1 SNHLY, CDR2 FYNNEI. CDR3 bases: TGTGCCAGCAGTGTCCAAGCGGGAGGGCTCAATGAGCAGTTCTTC. Its translation: CASSVQAGGLNEQFF. The full variable domain, completed using reference TRBV2 and TRBJ2-1, is EPEVTQTPSHQVTQMGQEVILRCVPISNHLYFYWYRQILGQKVEFLVSFYNNEISEKSEIFDDQFSVERPDGSNFTLKIRSTKLEDSAMYFCASSVQAGGLNEQFFGPGTRLTVL.

The chain combines TRBV11-1 with TRBJ2-7, with 7 bases matching TRBD1. The V gene's germline CDR1 is SGHAT and CDR2 FQDESV (reference sequence). The CDR3 has 14 amino acids. Losses at the gene ends were 5 bases for V and 7 bases for J; bases not matched to a gene: 11. DNA for the CDR3: TGTGCCAGCAGCCTTTTTGAGGGGGCTGGTGAGCAGTACTTC. Translated: CASSLFEGAGEQYF.

V usage is TRBV29-1 and J usage is TRBJ1-1; D is ambiguous. CDR3 length: 12 amino acids. The germline gives CDR1 SQVTM, CDR2 ANQGSEA. V gave up 3 bases and J gave up 2 bases, with 7 bases separating them. CDR3 sequence reads: CSVDGSNTEAFF. The CDR3 region has the DNA TGCAGCGTTGATGGGAGTAACACTGAAGCTTTCTTT.

The chain links TRBV7-9 to TRBJ2-7; maybe TRBD1 (6 bases). Trimming removed 2 bases at V and 3 bases at J, with 14 bases between. CDR3 length: 15 residues. Germline values: CDR1 SEHNR, CDR2 FQNEAQ (reference sequence). For the CDR3, the DNA is TGTGCCAGCAGCTTAAAAGGGGGAAACTTCTACGAGCAGTACTTC. Encoded protein: CASSLKGGNFYEQYF.

The V gene is TRBV9, the J gene TRBJ2-7; 10 nucleotides line up with TRBD2. Germline lookup yields CDR1 SGDLS and CDR2 YYNGEE. J lost 2 bases, V lost 0 bases, and 2 bases had no gene match. The CDR3 sequence is 15 residues long. The CDR3 coding sequence is TGTGCCAGCAGCGTAGGGACTAGCGGAACCTACGAGCAGTACTTC. Amino acids: CASSVGTSGTYEQYF. Full variable domain (outside the CDR3, taken from reference TRBV9 and TRBJ2-7): DSGVTQTPKHLITATGQRVTLRCSPRSGDLSVYWYQQSLDQGLQFLIQYYNGEERAKGNILERFSAQQFPDLHSELNLSSLELGDSALYFCASSVGTSGTYEQYFGPGTRLTVT.

The chain carries TRBV7-2 and TRBJ1-2, with D tentatively TRBD1 (5 bases). The CDR3 has 14 residues. Germline assignment: CDR1 SGHTA and CDR2 FQGNSA. V dropped 0 bases and J dropped 7 bases, with 12 bases sitting between them. CDR3 in amino acids: CASSLARDRSGYTF. CDR3 in DNA: TGTGCCAGCAGCTTAGCGCGGGACCGCAGTGGCTACACCTTC.

The V gene is TRBV7-9, the J gene TRBJ2-6; the match to TRBD1 covers 7 bases. Germline V gene sequence: CDR1 SEHNR, CDR2 FQNEAQ (reference sequence). This CDR3 comprises 18 residues. V lost 6 bases, J lost 0 bases, and 11 bases stayed unmatched. This chain's CDR3 is CASRRGPAISSGANVLTF. CDR3 sequence (DNA): TGTGCCAGCAGGAGGGGGCCTGCTATTAGCTCTGGGGCCAACGTCCTGACTTTC.

This clone was seen a few times. V is TRBV6-5 and J is TRBJ2-7, with a tentative D call TRBD2 (7 bases). Trimming removed 6 bases from V and 7 bases from J, with 19 bases in between. Germline values: CDR1 MNHEY, CDR2 SVGAGI. CDR3 length: 14 residues. The CDR3 loop reads CASRPRGGGEEQYF. In DNA, the CDR3 is TGTGCCAGCAGACCTAGGGGGGGAGGTGAGGAGCAGTACTTC.

The chain carries TRBV9 and TRBJ2-7; 7 bases agree with TRBD2. V lost 5 bases to trimming and J lost 5 bases; unmatched junction nucleotides: 7. Germline assignment: CDR1 SGDLS and CDR2 YYNGEE. This CDR3 has 13 residues. CDR3: CASSGSGNHEQYF. The CDR3 nucleotides read TGTGCCAGCAGTGGGAGCGGGAACCACGAGCAGTACTTC.

The chain couples TRBV7-9 to TRBJ2-1; a possible D gene is TRBD2 (5 bases). Germline assignment: CDR1 SEHNR and CDR2 FQNEAQ (reference sequence). The CDR3 length is 15 residues. V lost 5 bases, J lost 6 bases, and 17 bases lay in between. The CDR3 sequence: CASSPDYNLRNEQFF. Here the CDR3 DNA reads TGTGCCAGCAGCCCCGACTATAATCTGCGCAATGAGCAGTTCTTC.

This chain uses TRBV4-1 with TRBJ1-5, with D unclear. The V and J ends lost 0 bases and 3 bases respectively, with 12 bases between them. Germline CDR1 reads MGHRA; CDR2 reads YSYEKL. This CDR3 is built from 16 residues. The CDR3 region has the DNA TGCGCCAGCAGCCAAGAGCAGGTTCTTTTCAATCAGCCCCAGCATTTT. Translating it yields CASSQEQVLFNQPQHF.

This clone appeared a few times. The chain is built from TRBV2 and TRBJ2-3, with 11 positions matching TRBD2. V lost 5 bases, J lost 6 bases, and 7 bases stayed unmatched. The CDR3 is 15 amino acids. The germline V gene has CDR1 SNHLY and CDR2 FYNNEI. The CDR3 reads CASSISGREWDTQYF. The CDR3, as DNA: TGTGCCAGCAGTATTAGCGGGAGGGAGTGGGATACGCAGTATTTT.

The chain couples TRBV18 to TRBJ2-1, with D uncertain. CDR3 length equals 15 residues. The germline V gene has CDR1 KGHSH and CDR2 LQKENI. V gave up 2 bases and J gave up 0 bases, with 8 bases separating them. The CDR3 is CASSPGVSSYNEQFF. The CDR3 DNA sequence: TGTGCCAGCTCACCAGGTGTCAGCTCCTACAATGAGCAGTTCTTC. The variable domain in full, completed from reference TRBV18 and TRBJ2-1, reads NAGVMQNPRHLVRRRGQEARLRCSPMKGHSHVYWYRQLPEEGLKFMVYLQKENIIDESGMPKERFSAEFPKEGPSILRIQQVVRGDSAAYFCASSPGVSSYNEQFFGPGTRLTVL.

The gene calls are TRBV12-5 and TRBJ1-1, with a possible D match to TRBD1 (6 bases). CDR3 length: 13 residues. Trimming removed 7 bases at V and 6 bases at J, with 15 bases between. Germline V CDR1 and CDR2: LGHNT, FRNRAP. DNA for the CDR3: TGTGCTAGTGCTCGCGGGGGGGCGGCTGAAGCTTTCTTT. This codes for CASARGGAAEAFF.